This TCR beta chain appears in the sequencing data of a study of T-cell reconstitution after alpha-beta-depleted transplantation in children. Unique molecular identifiers tagged the TCRbeta library. TCRdb re-called the PCR reads with MiXCR, one entry per CDR3 protein. In the table there are approximately 630,000 distinct CDR3 sequences, less than 15% of which are singletons. This clonotype was found a few times. What it binds is unknown. Broader study findings: Reportedly, alpha-beta T cells present about two months post-transplant originated from several hundred expanded clones of graft origin.

V was cut by 3 bases and J by 8 bases, with 13 bases left in between. The germline V gene has CDR1 MNHEY and CDR2 SMNVEV (reference sequence). The CDR3 has 14 residues. The genes are TRBV27 and TRBJ1-4; no clear D gene. This TCR derives from a girl aged 2 to 9 with congenital amegakaryocytic thrombocytopenia, due to receive a stem cell transplant. The input for sequencing was PBMCs, taken before TCRalphabeta/CD19-depleted stem cell transplant. The CDR3 sequence is CASSFVGGREKLFF. The CDR3 bases are TGTGCCAGCAGTTTCGTCGGCGGTCGCGAAAAACTGTTTTTT.